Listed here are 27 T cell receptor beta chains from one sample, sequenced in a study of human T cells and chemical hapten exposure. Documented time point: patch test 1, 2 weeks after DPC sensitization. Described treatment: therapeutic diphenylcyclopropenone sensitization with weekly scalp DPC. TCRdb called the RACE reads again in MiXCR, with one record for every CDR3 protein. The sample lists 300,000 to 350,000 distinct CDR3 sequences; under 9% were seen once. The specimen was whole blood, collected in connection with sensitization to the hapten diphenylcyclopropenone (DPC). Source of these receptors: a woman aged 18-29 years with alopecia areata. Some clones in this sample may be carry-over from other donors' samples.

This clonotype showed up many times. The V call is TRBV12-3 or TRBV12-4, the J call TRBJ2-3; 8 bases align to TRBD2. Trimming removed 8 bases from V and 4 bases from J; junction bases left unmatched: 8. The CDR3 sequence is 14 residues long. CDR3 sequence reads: CASVAGLTSDTQYF. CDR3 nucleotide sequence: TGTGCCAGCGTAGCGGGGTTAACCTCAGATACGCAGTATTTT.

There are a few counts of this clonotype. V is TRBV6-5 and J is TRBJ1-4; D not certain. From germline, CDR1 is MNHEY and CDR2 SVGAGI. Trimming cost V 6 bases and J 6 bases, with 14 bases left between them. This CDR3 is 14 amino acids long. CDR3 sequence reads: CASSRQVRDEKLFF. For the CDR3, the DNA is TGTGCCAGCAGCCGACAAGTACGAGATGAAAAACTGTTTTTT.

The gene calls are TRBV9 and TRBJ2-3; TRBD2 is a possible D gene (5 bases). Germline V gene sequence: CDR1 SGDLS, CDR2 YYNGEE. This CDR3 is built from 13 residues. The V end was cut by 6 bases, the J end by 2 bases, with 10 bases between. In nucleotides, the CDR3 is TGTGCCAGCAAGAGGACTGACACAGATACGCAGTATTTT. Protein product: CASKRTDTDTQYF.

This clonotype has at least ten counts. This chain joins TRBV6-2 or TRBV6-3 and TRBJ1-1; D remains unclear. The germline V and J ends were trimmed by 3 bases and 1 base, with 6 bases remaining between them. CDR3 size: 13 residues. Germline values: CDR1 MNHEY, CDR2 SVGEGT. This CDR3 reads CASSYWGNTEAFF. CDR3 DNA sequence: TGTGCCAGCAGTTATTGGGGGAACACTGAAGCTTTCTTT.

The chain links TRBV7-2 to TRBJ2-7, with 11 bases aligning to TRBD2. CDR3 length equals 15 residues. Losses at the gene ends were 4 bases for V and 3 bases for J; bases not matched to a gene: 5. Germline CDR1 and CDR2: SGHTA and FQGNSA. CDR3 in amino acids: CASSSGTSGFYEQYF. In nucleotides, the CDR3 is TGTGCCAGCAGCTCGGGGACTAGCGGATTCTACGAGCAGTACTTC.

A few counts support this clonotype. CDR3 sequence (DNA): TGTGCCAGCTCACCAGCGACCCAGACCCAGTACTTC. Protein: CASSPATQTQYF. This chain joins TRBV18 and TRBJ2-5; D is unclear. The CDR3 totals 12 residues. Germline V gene sequence: CDR1 KGHSH, CDR2 LQKENI. V was cut by 2 bases and J by 6 bases, with 7 bases left in between.

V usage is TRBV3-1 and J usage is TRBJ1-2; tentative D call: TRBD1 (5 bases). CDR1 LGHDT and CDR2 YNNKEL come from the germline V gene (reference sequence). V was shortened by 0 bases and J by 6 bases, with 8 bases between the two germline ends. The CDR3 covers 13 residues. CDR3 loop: CASSQDKGNGYTF. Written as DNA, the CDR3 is TGTGCCAGCAGCCAAGATAAGGGGAATGGCTACACCTTC.

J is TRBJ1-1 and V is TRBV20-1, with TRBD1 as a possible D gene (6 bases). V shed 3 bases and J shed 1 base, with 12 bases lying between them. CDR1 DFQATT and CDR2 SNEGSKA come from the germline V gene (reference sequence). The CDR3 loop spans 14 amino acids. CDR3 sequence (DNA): TGCAGTGCTAGTTATCCGGGACAGAACACTGAAGCTTTCTTT. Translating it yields CSASYPGQNTEAFF.

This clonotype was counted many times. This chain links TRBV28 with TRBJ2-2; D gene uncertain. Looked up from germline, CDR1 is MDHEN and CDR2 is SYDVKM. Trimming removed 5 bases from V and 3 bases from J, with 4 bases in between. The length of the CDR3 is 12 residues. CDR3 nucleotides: TGTGCCAGCAGTATGTACACCGGGGAGCTGTTTTTT. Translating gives CASSMYTGELFF.

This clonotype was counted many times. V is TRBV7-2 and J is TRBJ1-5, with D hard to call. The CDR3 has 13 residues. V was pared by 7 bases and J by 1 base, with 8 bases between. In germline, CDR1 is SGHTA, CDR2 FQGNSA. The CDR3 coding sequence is TGTGCCAGCACTCGTCAGAGCAATCAGCCCCAGCATTTT. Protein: CASTRQSNQPQHF.

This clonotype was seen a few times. The CDR3 loop is CASSEFGARNTGELFF. The CDR3 coding sequence is TGTGCCAGCAGTGAGTTTGGCGCGAGGAACACCGGGGAGCTGTTTTTT. The chain employs TRBV2 and TRBJ2-2; D not resolved. CDR1 and CDR2 (germline): SNHLY, FYNNEI. With 3 bases removed from V and 1 base from J, the gap between germline ends came to 12 bases. The length of the CDR3 is 16 residues.

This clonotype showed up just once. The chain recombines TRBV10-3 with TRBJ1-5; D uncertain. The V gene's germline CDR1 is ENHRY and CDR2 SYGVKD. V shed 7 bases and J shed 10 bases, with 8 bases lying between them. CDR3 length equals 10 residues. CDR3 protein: CAITGFPQHF. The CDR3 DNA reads TGTGCCATCACCGGGTTCCCCCAGCATTTT.

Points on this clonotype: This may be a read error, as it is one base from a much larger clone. CDR3 nucleotides: TGCGCCAGCAGCCAAGATGGACAGGGCGGCCAGCCCAAGCATTTT. This gives the protein CASSQDGQGGQPKHF. The V call is TRBV4-3, the J call TRBJ1-5; 8 bases fit TRBD1. Germline V gene sequence: CDR1 LGHNA, CDR2 YSLEER. CDR3 length equals 15 residues.

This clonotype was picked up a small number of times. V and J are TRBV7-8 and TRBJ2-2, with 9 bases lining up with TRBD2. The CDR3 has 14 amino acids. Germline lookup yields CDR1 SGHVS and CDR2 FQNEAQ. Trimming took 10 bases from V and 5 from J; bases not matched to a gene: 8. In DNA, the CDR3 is TGTGCCACTGGCGGGGGGGCCGTTACCGGGGAGCTGTTTTTT. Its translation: CATGGGAVTGELFF.

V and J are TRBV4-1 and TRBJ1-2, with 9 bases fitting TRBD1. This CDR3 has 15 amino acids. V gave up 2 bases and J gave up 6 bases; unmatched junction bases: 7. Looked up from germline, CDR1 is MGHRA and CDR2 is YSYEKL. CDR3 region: CASSQTETGGHGYTF. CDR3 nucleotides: TGCGCCAGCAGCCAAACTGAGACAGGGGGGCATGGCTACACCTTC.

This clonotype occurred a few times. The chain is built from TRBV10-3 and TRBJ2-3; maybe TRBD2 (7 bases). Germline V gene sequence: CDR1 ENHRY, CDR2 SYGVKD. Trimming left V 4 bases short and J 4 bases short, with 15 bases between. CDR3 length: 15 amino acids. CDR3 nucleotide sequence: TGTGCCATCAGTGTCGGTCAGGGGAGGGCAGATACGCAGTATTTT. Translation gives CAISVGQGRADTQYF.

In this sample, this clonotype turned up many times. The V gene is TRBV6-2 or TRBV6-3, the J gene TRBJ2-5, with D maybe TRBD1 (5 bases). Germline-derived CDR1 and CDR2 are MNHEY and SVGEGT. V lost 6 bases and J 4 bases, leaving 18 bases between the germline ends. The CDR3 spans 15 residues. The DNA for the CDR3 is TGTGCCAGCAGCCCGACAGAGAGTCAAGTAGAGACCCAGTACTTC. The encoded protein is CASSPTESQVETQYF.

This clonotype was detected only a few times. The CDR3 nucleotides read TGTGCCAGCAGTTTCGTTCCGCTGGACAGGGCCTATGGCTACACCTTC. Amino acids: CASSFVPLDRAYGYTF. This chain connects TRBV28 to TRBJ1-2, with 8 bases aligning to TRBD1. V lost 3 bases to trimming and J lost 4 bases; unmatched junction nucleotides: 10. Germline CDR1 is MDHEN and CDR2 is SYDVKM. The CDR3 totals 16 residues.

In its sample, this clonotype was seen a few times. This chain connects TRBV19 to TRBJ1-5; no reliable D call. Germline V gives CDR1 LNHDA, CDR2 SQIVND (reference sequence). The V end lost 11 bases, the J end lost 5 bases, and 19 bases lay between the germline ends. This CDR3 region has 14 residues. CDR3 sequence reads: CAHLVPANHQPQHF. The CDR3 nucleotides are TGTGCCCACCTTGTACCGGCAAATCATCAGCCCCAGCATTTT.

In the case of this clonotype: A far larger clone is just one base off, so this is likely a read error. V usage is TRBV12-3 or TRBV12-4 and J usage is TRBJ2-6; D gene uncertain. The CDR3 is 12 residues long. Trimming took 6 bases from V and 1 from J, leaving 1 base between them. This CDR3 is CASRSGANVLTF. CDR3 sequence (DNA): TGTGCCAGCAGGTCTGGGGCCAACGTCCTGACTTTC.

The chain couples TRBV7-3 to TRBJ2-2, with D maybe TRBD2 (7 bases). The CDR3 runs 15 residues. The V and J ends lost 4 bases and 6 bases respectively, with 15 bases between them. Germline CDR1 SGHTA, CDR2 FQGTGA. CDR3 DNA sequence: TGTGCCAGCAGCTCTCCCGGGGGGCCGGCCGGGGAGCTGTTTTTT. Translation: CASSSPGGPAGELFF. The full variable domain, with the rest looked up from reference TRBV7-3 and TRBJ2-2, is GAGVSQTPSNKVTEKGKYVELRCDPISGHTALYWYRQSLGQGPEFLIYFQGTGAADDSGLPNDRFFAVRPEGSVSTLKIQRTERGDSAVYLCASSSPGGPAGELFFGEGSRLTVL.

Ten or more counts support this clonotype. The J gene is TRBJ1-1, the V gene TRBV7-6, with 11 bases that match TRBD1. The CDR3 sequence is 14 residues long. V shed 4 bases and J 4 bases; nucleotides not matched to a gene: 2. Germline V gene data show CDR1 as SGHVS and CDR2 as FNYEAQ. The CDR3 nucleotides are TGTGCCAGCAGCTCCGGACAGGGGGCCACTGAAGCTTTCTTT. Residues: CASSSGQGATEAFF. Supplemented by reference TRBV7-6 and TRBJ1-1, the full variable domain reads GAGVSQSPRYKVTKRGQDVALRCDPISGHVSLYWYRQALGQGPEFLTYFNYEAQQDKSGLPNDRFSAERPEGSISTLTIQRTEQRDSAMYRCASSSGQGATEAFFGQGTRLTVV.

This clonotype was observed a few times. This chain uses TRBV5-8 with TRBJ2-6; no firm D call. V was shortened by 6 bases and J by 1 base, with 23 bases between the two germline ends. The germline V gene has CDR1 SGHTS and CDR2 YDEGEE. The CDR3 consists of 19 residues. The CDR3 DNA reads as TGTGCCAGCACCCAACCCCTCGACGTTACCTGGTCTGGGGCCAACGTCCTGACTTTC. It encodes CASTQPLDVTWSGANVLTF.

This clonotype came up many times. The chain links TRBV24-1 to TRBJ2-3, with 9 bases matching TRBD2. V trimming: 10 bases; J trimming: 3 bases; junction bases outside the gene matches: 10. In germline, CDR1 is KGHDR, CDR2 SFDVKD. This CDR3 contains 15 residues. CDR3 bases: TGTGCCACAGGAGTATCTAGCGGGGCAACAGATACGCAGTATTTT. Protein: CATGVSSGATDTQYF.

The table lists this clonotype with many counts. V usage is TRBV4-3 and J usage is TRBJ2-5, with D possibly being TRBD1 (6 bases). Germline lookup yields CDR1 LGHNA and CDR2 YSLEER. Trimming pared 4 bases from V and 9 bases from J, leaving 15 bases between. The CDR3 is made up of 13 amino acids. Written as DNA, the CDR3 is TGCGCCAGCAGCCGGGATAGAGAGGGGGCCCAGTACTTC. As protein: CASSRDREGAQYF.

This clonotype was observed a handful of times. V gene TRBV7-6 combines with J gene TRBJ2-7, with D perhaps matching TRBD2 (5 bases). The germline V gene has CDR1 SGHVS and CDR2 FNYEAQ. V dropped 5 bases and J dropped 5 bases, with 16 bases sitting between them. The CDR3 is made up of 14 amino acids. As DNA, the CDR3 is TGTGCCAGCAGCCCTACGGGGATAGCCCACGAGCAGTACTTC. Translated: CASSPTGIAHEQYF.

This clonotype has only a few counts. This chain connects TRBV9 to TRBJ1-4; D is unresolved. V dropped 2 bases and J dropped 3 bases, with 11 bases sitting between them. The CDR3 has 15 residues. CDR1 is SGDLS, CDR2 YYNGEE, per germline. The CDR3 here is CASSVTIGANEKLFF. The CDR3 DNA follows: TGTGCCAGCAGCGTGACGATCGGTGCTAATGAAAAACTGTTTTTT.